The 15 T cell receptor beta chains below were found in one sample sequenced in a study of PD-L1 blockade in urothelial cancer. Profiled with immunoSEQ multiplex PCR; TCRdb holds only in-frame clones, not every one. The table records some 57,000 clones, about 80% of them present only once. Specified time point: pretreatment peripheral blood. The sequenced sample was PBMCs, obtained around atezolizumab (anti-PD-L1) treatment. These receptors were taken from a man aged 45-65 years with urothelial cancer.

This chain joins TRBV7-2 and TRBJ2-2; D possibly corresponds to TRBD2 (5 bases). Germline CDR1 is SGHTA and CDR2 is FQGNSA. V lost 6 bases and J lost 0, with 11 bases in between. The CDR3 is 15 residues long. The CDR3: CASRLSGTNTGELFF. CDR3 sequence (DNA): TGTGCCAGCAGACTAAGCGGAACGAACACCGGGGAGCTGTTTTTT.

This chain uses TRBV7-2 with TRBJ2-3; D call uncertain. Trimming took off 1 base at V and 1 base at J, with 6 bases between the two ends. CDR3 size: 14 residues. Germline CDR1 SGHTA, CDR2 FQGNSA. The CDR3 DNA follows: TGTGCCAGCAGCTTAGGTGGCCGCACAGATACGCAGTATTTT. As protein: CASSLGGRTDTQYF.

In this sample, this clone turned up a few times. The chain carries TRBV7-2 and TRBJ1-2; 7 bases map to TRBD1. The CDR3 is 14 residues long. The germline gives CDR1 SGHTA, CDR2 FQGNSA. The trim removed 4 bases at V and 8 bases at J, leaving 10 bases unmatched. In DNA form, the CDR3 reads TGTGCCAGCAGCTCGTTGACAGGGCAACTCGGCTACACCTTC. Translated, it gives CASSSLTGQLGYTF.

This chain joins TRBV6-5 and TRBJ2-3, with 9 bases that match TRBD2. The V gene's germline CDR1 is MNHEY and CDR2 SVGAGI. CDR3 length: 15 residues. Unmatched junction bases numbered 6, after V lost 6 bases and J lost 2 bases. Here the CDR3 reads CASSPTSGITDTQYF. For the CDR3, the DNA is TGTGCCAGCAGCCCGACTAGCGGTATCACAGATACGCAGTATTTT.

The chain is built from TRBV7-9 and TRBJ2-5; 9 nucleotides align to TRBD1. Per germline, CDR1 SEHNR and CDR2 FQNEAQ (reference sequence). The CDR3 consists of 14 residues. Unmatched junction bases numbered 1, after V lost 3 bases and J lost 2 bases. CDR3 sequence reads: CASSFGTGQETQYF. As DNA, the CDR3 is TGTGCCAGCAGCTTTGGGACAGGGCAAGAGACCCAGTACTTC.

CDR3 amino acids: CASSLGTSGGASEQYF. CDR3 sequence (DNA): TGTGCCAGCAGCTTAGGAACTAGCGGGGGGGCATCGGAGCAGTACTTC. The rearrangement uses TRBV11-3 and TRBJ2-7, with TRBD2 matching over 13 bases. Trimming cost V 1 base and J 7 bases; bases outside gene matches: 7. The CDR3 totals 16 residues. CDR1 and CDR2 (germline): SGHNT, YENEEA.

This sequence joins TRBV10-1 and TRBJ2-2; no clear D. The CDR3 length is 12 residues. Germline loops: CDR1 WNHNN, CDR2 SYGVQD (reference sequence). V shed 10 bases and J shed 4 bases, with 10 bases lying between them. The CDR3, as DNA: TGCGCCACTGCGACGGGCACCGGGGAGCTGTTTTTT. It codes for CATATGTGELFF.

This chain joins TRBV6-5 and TRBJ1-2; 8 positions match TRBD1. The CDR3 runs to 14 residues. V dropped 2 bases and J dropped 8; count of bases not matched to a gene: 7. From germline, CDR1 is MNHEY and CDR2 SVGAGI. CDR3 loop: CASSYVAGGKGYTF. CDR3 nucleotide sequence: TGTGCCAGCAGTTACGTAGCAGGGGGCAAGGGCTACACCTTC.

The rearrangement uses TRBV30 and TRBJ1-2; 9 bases are a match to TRBD1. V trimming: 0 bases; J trimming: 7 bases; junction bases outside the gene matches: 9. This CDR3 region has 15 residues. Germline values: CDR1 GTSNPN, CDR2 SVGIG (reference sequence). DNA of the CDR3: TGTGCCTGGAGTGTTTCCGGGACAGGGTATGGTGGCTACACCTTC. Translation gives CAWSVSGTGYGGYTF.

The CDR3 sequence is CASSPLAGGPTDTQYF. CDR3 in DNA: TGTGCCAGCAGCCCCCTAGCGGGGGGGCCCACAGATACGCAGTATTTT. The rearrangement uses TRBV6-4 and TRBJ2-3, with 12 bases lining up with TRBD2. The V gene end was trimmed by 6 bases and the J gene end by 2 bases; junction bases not matched to a gene: 6. Germline CDR1 and CDR2: MRHNA and SNTAGT. The CDR3 extends over 16 amino acids.

In DNA form, the CDR3 reads TGTGCCAGCAGTTACGGCCTAGCGGACAATGAGCAGTTCTTC. Translating gives CASSYGLADNEQFF. The chain carries TRBV6-5 and TRBJ2-1; 7 positions agree with TRBD2. Germline loops: CDR1 MNHEY, CDR2 SVGAGI. CDR3 length: 14 residues. The trim removed 2 bases at V and 5 bases at J, leaving 3 bases unmatched.

The chain recombines TRBV7-2 with TRBJ1-4, with TRBD1 matching over 7 bases. The length of the CDR3 is 14 residues. Losses at the gene ends were 6 bases for V and 3 bases for J; bases not matched to a gene: 4. Per the germline V gene, CDR1 is SGHTA and CDR2 is FQGNSA. This chain's CDR3 is CASRTGLPNEKLFF. DNA for the CDR3: TGTGCCAGCAGGACAGGGTTACCTAATGAAAAACTGTTTTTT.

The V and J genes are TRBV9 and TRBJ2-1; 8 positions match TRBD1. With 0 bases clipped from V and 7 bases from J, the junction kept 6 bases outside the gene matches. This CDR3 comprises 15 residues. Germline V CDR1 and CDR2: SGDLS, YYNGEE. CDR3 DNA: TGTGCCAGCAGCGTAGGGCAGGGGGCGGCAAATGAGCAGTTCTTC. Protein product: CASSVGQGAANEQFF.

The rearrangement joins TRBV7-2 to TRBJ2-1, with 13 bases matching TRBD2. The CDR3 spans 16 residues. Unmatched junction bases numbered 10, after V lost 1 base and J lost 13 bases. In germline, CDR1 is SGHTA, CDR2 FQGNSA. Written as DNA, the CDR3 is TGTGCCAGCAGCTTAGAAGTTACTAGCGGGAGGGAAAGACAGTTCTTC. It is translated as CASSLEVTSGRERQFF.

This rearrangement joins TRBV9 to TRBJ2-5; possibly TRBD2 for D (7 bases). This CDR3 is built from 15 residues. Germline loops: CDR1 SGDLS, CDR2 YYNGEE. The V end lost 7 bases, the J end lost 3 bases, and 19 bases lay between the germline ends. The CDR3 region is CASGTVGGAEETQYF. The CDR3 DNA is TGTGCCAGCGGTACGGTGGGGGGGGCAGAAGAGACCCAGTACTTC. Supplemented by reference TRBV9 and TRBJ2-5, the full variable domain reads DSGVTQTPKHLITATGQRVTLRCSPRSGDLSVYWYQQSLDQGLQFLIQYYNGEERAKGNILERFSAQQFPDLHSELNLSSLELGDSALYFCASGTVGGAEETQYFGPGTRLLVL.